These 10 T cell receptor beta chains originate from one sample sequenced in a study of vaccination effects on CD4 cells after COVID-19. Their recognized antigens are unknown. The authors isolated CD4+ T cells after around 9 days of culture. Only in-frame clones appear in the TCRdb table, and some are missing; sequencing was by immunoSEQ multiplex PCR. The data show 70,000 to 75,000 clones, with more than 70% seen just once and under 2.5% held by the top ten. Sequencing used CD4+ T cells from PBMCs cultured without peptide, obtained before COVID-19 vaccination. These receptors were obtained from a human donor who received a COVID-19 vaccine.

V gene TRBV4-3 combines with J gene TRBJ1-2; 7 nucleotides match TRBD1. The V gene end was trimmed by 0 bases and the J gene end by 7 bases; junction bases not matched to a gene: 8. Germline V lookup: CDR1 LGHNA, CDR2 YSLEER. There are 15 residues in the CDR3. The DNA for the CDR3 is TGCGCCAGCAGCCAAGACCCGGGACAGTTCGGTGGCTACACCTTC. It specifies CASSQDPGQFGGYTF.

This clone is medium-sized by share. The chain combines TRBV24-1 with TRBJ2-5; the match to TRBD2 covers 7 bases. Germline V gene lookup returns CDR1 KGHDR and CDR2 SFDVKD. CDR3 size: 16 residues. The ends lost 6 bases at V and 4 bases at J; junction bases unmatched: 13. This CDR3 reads CATSLSGETWGETQYF. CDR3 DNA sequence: TGTGCCACCAGTCTCAGCGGGGAGACGTGGGGAGAGACCCAGTACTTC.

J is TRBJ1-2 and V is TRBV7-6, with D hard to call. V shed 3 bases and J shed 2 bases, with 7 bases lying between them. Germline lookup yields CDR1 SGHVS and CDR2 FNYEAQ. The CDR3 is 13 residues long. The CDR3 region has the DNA TGTGCCAGCAGCTTGGGCAGGAACTATGGCTACACCTTC. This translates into CASSLGRNYGYTF.

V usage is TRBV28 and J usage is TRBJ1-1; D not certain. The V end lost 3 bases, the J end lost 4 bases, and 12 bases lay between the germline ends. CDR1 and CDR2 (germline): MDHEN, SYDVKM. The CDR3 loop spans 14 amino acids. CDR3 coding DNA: TGTGCCAGCAGTTTCGCAGGCGCGTCCACTGAAGCTTTCTTT. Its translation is CASSFAGASTEAFF.

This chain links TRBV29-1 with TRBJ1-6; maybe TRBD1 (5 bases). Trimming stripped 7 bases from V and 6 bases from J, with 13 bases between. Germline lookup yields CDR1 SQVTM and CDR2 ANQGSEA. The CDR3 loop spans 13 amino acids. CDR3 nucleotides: TGCAGCGCGTCCCGGGACTCTAATTCACCCCTCCACTTT. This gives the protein CSASRDSNSPLHF.

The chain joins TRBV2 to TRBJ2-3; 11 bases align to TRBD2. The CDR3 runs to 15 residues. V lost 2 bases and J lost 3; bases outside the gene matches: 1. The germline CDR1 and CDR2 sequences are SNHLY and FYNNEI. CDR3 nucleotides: TGTGCCAGCAGTGAATTAGCGGGGGGGACAGATACGCAGTATTTT. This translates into CASSELAGGTDTQYF. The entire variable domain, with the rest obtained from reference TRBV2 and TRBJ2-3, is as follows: EPEVTQTPSHQVTQMGQEVILRCVPISNHLYFYWYRQILGQKVEFLVSFYNNEISEKSEIFDDQFSVERPDGSNFTLKIRSTKLEDSAMYFCASSELAGGTDTQYFGPGTRLTVL.

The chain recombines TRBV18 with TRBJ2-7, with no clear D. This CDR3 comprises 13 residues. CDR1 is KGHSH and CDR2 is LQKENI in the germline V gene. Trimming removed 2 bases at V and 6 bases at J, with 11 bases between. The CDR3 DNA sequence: TGTGCCAGCTCACCATCGGTAATGGGCGAGCAGTACGTC. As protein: CASSPSVMGEQYV.

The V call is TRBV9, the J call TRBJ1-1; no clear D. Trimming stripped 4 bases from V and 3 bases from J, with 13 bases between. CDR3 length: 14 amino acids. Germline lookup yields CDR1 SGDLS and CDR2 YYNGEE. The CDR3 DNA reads TGTGCCAGCAGCCTCCGTCTCTTTGACACTGAAGCTTTCTTT. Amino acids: CASSLRLFDTEAFF.

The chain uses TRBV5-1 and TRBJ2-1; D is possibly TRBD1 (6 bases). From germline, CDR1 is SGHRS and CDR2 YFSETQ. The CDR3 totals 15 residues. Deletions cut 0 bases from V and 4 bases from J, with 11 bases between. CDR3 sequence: CASSLGAGVYNEQFF. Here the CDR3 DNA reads TGCGCCAGCAGCTTGGGGGCAGGGGTGTACAATGAGCAGTTCTTC.

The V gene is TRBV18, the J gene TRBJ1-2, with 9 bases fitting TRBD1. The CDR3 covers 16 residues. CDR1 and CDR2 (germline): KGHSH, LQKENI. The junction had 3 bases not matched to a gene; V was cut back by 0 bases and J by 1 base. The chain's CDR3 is CASSPPGQGVNYGYTF. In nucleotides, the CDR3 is TGTGCCAGCTCACCACCGGGACAGGGAGTTAACTATGGCTACACCTTC.